The 5 T cell receptor beta chains reported below all come from one sample, sequenced in a study of cytomegalovirus exposure and HLA in healthy donors. PCR amplification relied on 60 Vbeta primers (plus 13 Jbeta primers). Assay: immunoSEQ multiplex PCR; the TCRdb copy retains only in-frame clones and omits some. The sample includes 310,000 or so clones, roughly 90% seen only once; the top ten take 2% to 3%. The sequencing sample was made of PBMCs. These receptors all stem from a woman younger than 35 in good health and CMV-seronegative.

The chain carries TRBV25-1 and TRBJ1-1; 8 positions agree with TRBD1. The CDR3 runs 13 residues. The V gene end was trimmed by 6 bases and the J gene end by 7 bases; junction bases not matched to a gene: 7. The germline V gene encodes CDR1 MGHDK and CDR2 SYGVNS. For the CDR3, the DNA is TGTGCCAGCAGAACCAGGGGGCCGGGTGAAGCTTTCTTT. Its protein is CASRTRGPGEAFF.

The rearrangement uses TRBV23-1 and TRBJ1-2; no clear D. TRBV23-1 is reported as an ORF; its role is uncertain. The CDR3 extends over 9 amino acids. In nucleotides, the CDR3 is TGCGCAAAAGCCTATGGCTACACCTTC. Translation: CAKAYGYTF.

The rearrangement joins TRBV5-1 to TRBJ1-1; a possible D gene is TRBD1 (5 bases). Germline-derived CDR1 and CDR2 are SGHRS and YFSETQ. The CDR3 totals 12 residues. V was pared by 7 bases and J by 8 bases, with 15 bases between. CDR3 DNA: TGCGCCAGCCGCCCAGGGACTTTCGAAGCTTTCTTT. This translates into CASRPGTFEAFF. Full variable domain (outside the CDR3, taken from reference TRBV5-1 and TRBJ1-1): KAGVTQTPRYLIKTRGQQVTLSCSPISGHRSVSWYQQTPGQGLQFLFEYFSETQRNKGNFPGRFSGRQFSNSRSEMNVSTLELGDSALYLCASRPGTFEAFFGQGTRLTVV.

This clone was found once. The rearrangement uses TRBV5-1 and TRBJ1-1; D ambiguous. With 2 bases removed from V and 1 base from J, the gap between germline ends came to 12 bases. Germline V gene lookup returns CDR1 SGHRS and CDR2 YFSETQ. The CDR3 totals 15 residues. CDR3 nucleotide sequence: TGCGCCAGCAGCTTCCACGGCATAGCGAACACTGAAGCTTTCTTT. It yields the protein CASSFHGIANTEAFF. The full variable domain, rest sourced from reference TRBV5-1 and TRBJ1-1, is KAGVTQTPRYLIKTRGQQVTLSCSPISGHRSVSWYQQTPGQGLQFLFEYFSETQRNKGNFPGRFSGRQFSNSRSEMNVSTLELGDSALYLCASSFHGIANTEAFFGQGTRLTVV.

V usage is TRBV27 and J usage is TRBJ2-7; D is undetermined. The CDR3 contains 15 residues. Germline V gives CDR1 MNHEY, CDR2 SMNVEV (reference sequence). V was trimmed by 6 bases and J by 5 bases, leaving 20 bases between them. The CDR3 nucleotides read TGTGCCAGCAGCCTCGAGCCGGTTCCTGCCGACGAGCAGTACTTC. This gives the protein CASSLEPVPADEQYF.